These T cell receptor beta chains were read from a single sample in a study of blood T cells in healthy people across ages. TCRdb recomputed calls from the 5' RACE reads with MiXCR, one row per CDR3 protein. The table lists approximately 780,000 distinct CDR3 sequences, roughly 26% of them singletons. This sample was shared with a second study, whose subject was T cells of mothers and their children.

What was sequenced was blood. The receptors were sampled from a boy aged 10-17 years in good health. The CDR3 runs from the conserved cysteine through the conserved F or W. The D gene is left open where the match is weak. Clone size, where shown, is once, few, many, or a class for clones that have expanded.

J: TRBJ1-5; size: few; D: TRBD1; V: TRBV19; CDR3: CASDWDRGSQPQHF; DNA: TGCGCCAGTGATTGGGACAGGGGCAGTCAGCCCCAGCATTTT
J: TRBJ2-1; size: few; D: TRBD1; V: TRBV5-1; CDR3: CASGAGGAYNEQFF; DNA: TGCGCCAGCGGCGCAGGGGGCGCCTACAATGAGCAGTTCTTC
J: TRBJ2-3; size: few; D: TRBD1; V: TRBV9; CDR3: CASSPHPGQGPRDTQYF; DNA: TGTGCCAGCAGCCCTCATCCGGGACAGGGTCCAAGAGATACGCAGTATTTT
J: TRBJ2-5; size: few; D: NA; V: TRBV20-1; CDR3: CSASGSGETQYF; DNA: TGCAGTGCTTCAGGGTCCGGGGAGACCCAGTACTTC
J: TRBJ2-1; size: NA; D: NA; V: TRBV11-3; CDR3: CASSPTAESEQFF; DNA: TGTGCCAGCAGCCCGACAGCGGAGTCTGAGCAGTTCTTC
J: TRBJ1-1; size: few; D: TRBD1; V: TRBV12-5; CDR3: CASGLDPGQGRNTEAFF; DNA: TGTGCTAGTGGTCTAGATCCGGGACAGGGGAGGAACACTGAAGCTTTCTTT
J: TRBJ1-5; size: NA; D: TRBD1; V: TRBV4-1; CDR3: CASSPATGNNQPQHF; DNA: TGCGCCAGCAGCCCCGCGACAGGGAACAATCAGCCCCAGCATTTT
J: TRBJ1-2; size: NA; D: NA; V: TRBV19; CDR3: CASSPSPGTYGYTF; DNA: TGTGCCAGTAGTCCCTCCCCGGGGACGTATGGCTACACCTTC
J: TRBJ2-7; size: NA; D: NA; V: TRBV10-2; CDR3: CASSAFPGGSTYEQYF; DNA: TGCGCCAGCAGTGCGTTCCCCGGCGGGTCGACCTACGAGCAGTACTTC
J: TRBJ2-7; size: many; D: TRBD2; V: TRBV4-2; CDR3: CASSLRLATYEQYF; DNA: TGTGCCAGCAGCCTGAGACTAGCCACCTACGAGCAGTACTTC
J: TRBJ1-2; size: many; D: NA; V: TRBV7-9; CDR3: CASSLDSYYGYTF; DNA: TGTGCCAGCAGCTTGGACAGTTACTATGGCTACACCTTC
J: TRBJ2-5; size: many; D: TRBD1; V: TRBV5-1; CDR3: CASSSGTGWGETQYF; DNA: TGCGCCAGCAGCTCCGGGACAGGCTGGGGAGAGACCCAGTACTTC
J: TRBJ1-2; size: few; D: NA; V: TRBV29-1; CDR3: CSVDTLLSSGYTF; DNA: TGCAGCGTCGATACCCTTCTTTCGAGCGGCTACACCTTC
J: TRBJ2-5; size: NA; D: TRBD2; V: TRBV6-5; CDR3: CASTRGDLGETQYF; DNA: TGTGCCAGCACCCGGGGGGACCTGGGAGAGACCCAGTACTTC
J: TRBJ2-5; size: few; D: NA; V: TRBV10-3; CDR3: CAISALKVETQYF; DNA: TGTGCCATCAGCGCCCTGAAAGTGGAGACCCAGTACTTC
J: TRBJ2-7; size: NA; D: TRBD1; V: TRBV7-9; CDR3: CASSLGTGPFDGGYEQYF; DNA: TGTGCCAGCAGCTTAGGGACAGGGCCCTTCGATGGTGGCTACGAGCAGTACTTC
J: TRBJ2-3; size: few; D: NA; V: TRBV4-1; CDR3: CASSQAGLAPDTQYF; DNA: TGCGCCAGCAGCCAAGCGGGGCTCGCCCCAGATACGCAGTATTTT
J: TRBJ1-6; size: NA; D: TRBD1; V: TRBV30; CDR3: CAWRYNPGQGPFASPLHF; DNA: TGTGCCTGGAGATATAACCCGGGACAGGGCCCCTTCGCGTCACCCCTCCACTTT
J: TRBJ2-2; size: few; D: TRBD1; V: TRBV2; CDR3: CASKGQGTNTGELFF; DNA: TGTGCCAGCAAAGGACAGGGGACTAACACCGGGGAGCTGTTTTTT
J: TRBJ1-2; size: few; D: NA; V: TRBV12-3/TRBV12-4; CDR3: CASSPFGAGTKDGYTF; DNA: TGTGCCAGCAGTCCCTTCGGGGCAGGGACTAAGGATGGCTACACCTTC
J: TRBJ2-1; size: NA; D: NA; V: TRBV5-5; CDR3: CASSLAIGQARPYNEQFF; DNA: TGTGCCAGCAGCTTGGCGATTGGGCAGGCCCGACCCTACAATGAGCAGTTCTTC
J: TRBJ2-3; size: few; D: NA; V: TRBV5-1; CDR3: CASSLALDGADTQYF; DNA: TGCGCCAGCAGCTTGGCGCTAGACGGCGCGGATACGCAGTATTTT
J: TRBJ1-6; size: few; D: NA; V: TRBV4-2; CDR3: CASNLGDSPLHF; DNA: TGTGCCAGCAACTTGGGGGATTCACCCCTCCACTTT
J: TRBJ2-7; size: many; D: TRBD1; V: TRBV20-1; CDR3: CSARPRDRLYEQYF; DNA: TGCAGTGCTAGGCCCCGGGACAGGCTATACGAGCAGTACTTC
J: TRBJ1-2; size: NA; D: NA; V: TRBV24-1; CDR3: CATSEGTNYGYTF; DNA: TGTGCCACCAGTGAAGGTACTAACTATGGCTACACCTTC
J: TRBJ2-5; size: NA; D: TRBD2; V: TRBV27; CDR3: CASSLRPSGGTYQETQYF; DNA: TGTGCCAGCAGTTTACGCCCTAGCGGGGGAACCTACCAAGAGACCCAGTACTTC
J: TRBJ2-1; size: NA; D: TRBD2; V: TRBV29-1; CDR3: CTGTSGNNEQFF; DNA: TGCACTGGGACTAGCGGCAACAATGAGCAGTTCTTC
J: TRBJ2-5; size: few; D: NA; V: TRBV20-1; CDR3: CSARGTLRGETQYF; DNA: TGCAGTGCTAGAGGCACTCTCCGGGGAGAGACCCAGTACTTC
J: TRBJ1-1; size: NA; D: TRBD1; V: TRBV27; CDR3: CASSLSKSWTGGEAFF; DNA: TGTGCCAGCAGTTTATCGAAGTCTTGGACAGGGGGTGAAGCTTTCTTT
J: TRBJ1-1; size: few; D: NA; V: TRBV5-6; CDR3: CASSLFSANTEAFF; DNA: TGTGCCAGCAGCTTGTTCAGTGCGAACACTGAAGCTTTCTTT
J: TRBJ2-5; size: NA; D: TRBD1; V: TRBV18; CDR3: CASSQGTGRGETQYF; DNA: TGTGCCAGCTCACAGGGGACAGGGCGAGGAGAGACCCAGTACTTC
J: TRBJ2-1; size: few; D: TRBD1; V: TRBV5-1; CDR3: CASRSSGQGPYNEQFF; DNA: TGCGCCAGCCGAAGTTCGGGACAGGGCCCCTACAATGAGCAGTTCTTC